This entry lists 12 T cell receptor beta chains sequenced from one sample in a study of cytomegalovirus exposure and HLA in healthy donors. Method: immunoSEQ multiplex PCR; TCRdb's copy keeps in-frame clones and lacks some. The sample includes about 67,000 clones, around 94% of them seen just once. Sequenced: PBMCs. The receptors stem from a woman under 30 in good health and CMV-seronegative.

V is TRBV23-1 and J is TRBJ2-4, with D tentatively TRBD1 (6 bases). TRBV23-1 is an ORF; its function is uncertain. The V end lost 3 bases, the J end lost 3 bases, and 15 bases lay between the germline ends. This CDR3 has 16 amino acids. The chain's CDR3 is CASSQPDRSLKNIQYF. CDR3 DNA sequence: TGCGCCAGCAGTCAGCCCGACAGGTCTCTCAAAAACATTCAGTACTTC.

The V call is TRBV9, the J call TRBJ2-5, with TRBD1 matching 8 bases. The J segment lost 3 bases and the V segment lost 4 bases, leaving 5 bases of the junction unmatched. The germline gives CDR1 SGDLS, CDR2 YYNGEE. The CDR3 extends over 14 amino acids. The CDR3 coding sequence is TGTGCCAGCAGCAGAAACAGGGGGGAAGAGACCCAGTACTTC. Amino acid sequence: CASSRNRGEETQYF.

This clone was detected once. The junction differs from germline at one of its ends, possibly a read error. This rearrangement joins TRBV28 to TRBJ2-7, with 9 bases aligning to TRBD1. This CDR3 is built from 12 residues. Germline lookup yields CDR1 MDHEN and CDR2 SYDVKM. The CDR3 DNA is TGTGCCAGCAGTTTTGGCCTCGACAGGGGGAACTTC. Translating it yields CASSFGLDRGNF.

CDR3 DNA: TGTGCCAGCAGCTTAGCGGGACAGATATCTGGAAACACCATATATTTT. This encodes CASSLAGQISGNTIYF. The J gene is TRBJ1-3, the V gene TRBV7-9; 7 bases are a match to TRBD1. V shed 0 bases, J shed 1 base, and the junction held 3 bases outside the gene matches. CDR1 and CDR2 (germline): SEHNR, FQNEAQ (reference sequence). This CDR3 region has 16 residues.

The chain employs TRBV6-1 and TRBJ1-1, with 7 bases fitting TRBD1. CDR3 size: 14 residues. Trimming cost V 5 bases and J 0 bases; bases outside gene matches: 3. Germline CDR1 reads MNHNS; CDR2 reads SASEGT. CDR3 DNA: TGTGCCAGCAGTACGACAGGGATGAACACTGAAGCTTTCTTT. Residues: CASSTTGMNTEAFF.

The gene calls are TRBV21-1 and TRBJ2-5; TRBD2, the D gene given by the table, was not confirmed from the DNA. TRBV21-1 is listed as a pseudogene. The CDR3 length is 10 residues. The CDR3 sequence is CASPSETQYF. CDR3 in DNA: TGTGCCAGCCCTAGTGAGACCCAGTACTTC.

The chain uses TRBV30 and TRBJ1-2; 9 bases fit TRBD1. Germline trimming cut 3 bases from V and 5 bases from J; bases unmatched to any gene: 4. CDR1 and CDR2 from the germline V gene are GTSNPN and SVGIG (reference sequence). The CDR3 has 13 amino acids. CDR3 loop: CAWSPGQGYGYTF. The CDR3 DNA sequence: TGTGCCTGGAGCCCGGGACAGGGATATGGCTACACCTTC. Filled out from reference TRBV30 and TRBJ1-2, the complete variable domain reads SQTIHQWPATLVQPVGSPLSLECTVEGTSNPNLYWYRQAAGRGLQLLFYSVGIGQISSEVPQNLSASRPQDRQFILSSKKLLLSDSGFYLCAWSPGQGYGYTFGSGTRLTVV.

The chain links TRBV9 to TRBJ1-1; 8 nucleotides align to TRBD1. This CDR3 is built from 15 residues. Trimming cost V 4 bases and J 4 bases; bases outside gene matches: 9. Germline V CDR1 and CDR2: SGDLS, YYNGEE. In DNA, the CDR3 is TGTGCCAGCAGCCCTCAACAGGGGGTAGGCACTGAAGCTTTCTTT. It yields the protein CASSPQQGVGTEAFF.

V usage is TRBV7-9 and J usage is TRBJ2-7, with TRBD1 matching over 7 bases. Germline CDR1 SEHNR, CDR2 FQNEAQ (reference sequence). This CDR3 region has 15 residues. Trimming removed 4 bases from V and 0 bases from J; junction bases left unmatched: 6. Written as DNA, the CDR3 is TGTGCCAGCAGCTCGGACAGGTCCGGCTCCTACGAGCAGTACTTC. Translating it yields CASSSDRSGSYEQYF. Supplemented by reference TRBV7-9 and TRBJ2-7, the full variable domain reads DTGVSQNPRHKITKRGQNVTFRCDPISEHNRLYWYRQTLGQGPEFLTYFQNEAQLEKSRLLSDRFSAERPKGSFSTLEIQRTEQGDSAMYLCASSSDRSGSYEQYFGPGTRLTVT.

This rearrangement joins TRBV5-1 to TRBJ2-7, with 8 nucleotides matching TRBD2. The CDR3 runs to 15 residues. Germline-derived CDR1 and CDR2 are SGHRS and YFSETQ. Trimming removed 2 bases from V and 4 bases from J; junction bases left unmatched: 8. DNA for the CDR3: TGCGCCAGCAGCTTTTCCAGCGGGGGAAGGTACGAGCAGTACTTC. Encoded protein: CASSFSSGGRYEQYF.

The genes are TRBV5-8 and TRBJ2-7; a possible D gene is TRBD2 (6 bases). The CDR3 totals 14 residues. CDR1 SGHTS and CDR2 YDEGEE come from the germline V gene. The V end was cut by 4 bases, the J end by 6 bases, with 17 bases between. The CDR3 loop is CASSQFSGLGEQYF. CDR3 nucleotide sequence: TGTGCCAGCAGCCAGTTTTCGGGACTCGGCGAGCAGTACTTC.

This clone was picked up a small number of times. This chain joins TRBV6-1 and TRBJ1-1; no definite D call. Germline CDR1 and CDR2: MNHNS and SASEGT. Trimming left V 0 bases short and J 1 base short, with 6 bases between. This CDR3 has 14 amino acids. CDR3 sequence reads: CASSEASRNTEAFF. The DNA for the CDR3 is TGTGCCAGCAGTGAAGCGAGTAGGAACACTGAAGCTTTCTTT.